This T cell receptor (beta chain) appears in the sequencing data of a study of blood T cell repertoires in COVID-19. The table lists this clone with a few counts. Profiled with immunoSEQ multiplex PCR; TCRdb holds only in-frame clones, not every one. Counted here are about 170,000 clones, 75% to 90% occurring once; the ten biggest clones make up 2.5% to 4%. Per germline, CDR1 SNHLY and CDR2 FYNNEI. V was pared by 8 bases and J by 4 bases, with 14 bases of the junction left unmatched. There are 16 residues in the CDR3. This TCR was sampled from a human donor with acute or convalescent COVID-19. The donor label of this sample is uncertain. The sequencing input was peripheral blood. The V call is TRBV2, the J call TRBJ1-1, with 9 bases lining up with TRBD1. CDR3 amino acids: CASGGQGGRAGTEAFF. The CDR3 region has the DNA TGTGCCAGCGGGGGACAGGGAGGGAGGGCTGGCACTGAAGCTTTCTTT.